This T cell receptor (beta chain) derives from a study of cytomegalovirus exposure and HLA in healthy donors. Germline V gives CDR1 SNHLY, CDR2 FYNNEI. The CDR3 runs to 14 residues. Trimming took 2 bases from V and 6 from J, leaving 12 bases between them. Study-wide points: TCR beta V segments were, for the most part, productive about 87% or about 30% of the time in an earlier analysis. A later analysis reportedly identified an Asian-associated ancestry cluster as carrying fewer N-insertions than the roughly 600-donor mean. Among the most significant clusters, several appeared linked to common viral pathogens in a later analysis. Among immune exposure information, only CMV serostatus was available.

This clone was detected once. The target antigen is unknown. PCR involved 60 Vbeta and 13 Jbeta primers. Produced via immunoSEQ multiplex PCR; TCRdb's table is partial and in-frame only. The sample shows some 99,000 clones, 77% of them seen only once. The sample taken for sequencing was PBMCs. This sequence joins TRBV2 and TRBJ2-3; unclear D gene. The TCR was taken from a female donor in good health and CMV-seronegative. Here the CDR3 reads CASSEYLFGDTQYF. CDR3 bases: TGTGCCAGCAGTGAATATTTGTTCGGGGATACGCAGTATTTT.